The source of this T cell receptor (beta chain) is a study of blood T cell repertoires in COVID-19. Study-wide context: T cells, B-cell-depleted T cells, or PBMCs supplied cDNA or gDNA.

In the original workflow: The authors estimated nucleated cell counts from reference gene primer amplification. Here immunoSEQ multiplex PCR was the method, and the copy in TCRdb shows in-frame clones only, minus some. V, J and clone size derive from that table, while D and trimming were established from the DNA sequence. The data contain 100,000 to 120,000 clones, more than 75% of them seen just once; the ten biggest clones take up 3% to 3.5%. Sequencing was carried out using peripheral blood. This TCR derives from a man aged 40-50 years with acute or convalescent COVID-19.

CDR3 bases: TGTGCCAGCAGCTTATCAGGGGAGAGAAACATTCAGTACTTC. Translated, it gives CASSLSGERNIQYF. The genes are TRBV13 and TRBJ2-4, with a tentative D call TRBD1 (6 bases). CDR1 and CDR2 from the germline V gene are PRHDT and FYEKMQ (reference sequence). V was pared by 2 bases and J by 6 bases, with 11 bases between. The CDR3 sequence is 14 residues long.